This TCR beta chain was retrieved from a study of cytomegalovirus exposure and HLA in healthy donors. PCR primers comprised 60 Vbeta and 13 Jbeta primers. Only in-frame clones appear in the TCRdb table, and some are missing; sequencing was by immunoSEQ multiplex PCR. The sample lists about 120,000 clones, roughly 79% occurring once. The V gene lost 8 bases and the J gene lost 2 bases, with 14 bases spanning the gap. Looked up from germline, CDR1 is SGHTA and CDR2 is FQGNSA. The CDR3 runs 14 residues. This TCR was sampled from a woman between 35 and 50 years old in good health and CMV-seronegative. The sample taken for sequencing was PBMCs. This chain links TRBV7-2 with TRBJ2-3; possible D gene TRBD2, 6 bases. Here the CDR3 reads CASGLQLTTDTQYF. CDR3 DNA sequence: TGTGCCAGCGGACTACAATTGACCACAGATACGCAGTATTTT.